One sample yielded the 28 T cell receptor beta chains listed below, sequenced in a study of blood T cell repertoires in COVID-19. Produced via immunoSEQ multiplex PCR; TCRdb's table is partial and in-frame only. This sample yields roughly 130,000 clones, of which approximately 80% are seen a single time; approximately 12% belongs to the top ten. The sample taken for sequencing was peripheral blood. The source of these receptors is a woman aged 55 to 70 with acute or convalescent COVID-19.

The CDR3 bases are TGTGCCAGTAGTATGGGCAGATTATACGAGCAGTACTTC. Translated, it gives CASSMGRLYEQYF. This rearrangement joins TRBV19 to TRBJ2-7; D is undetermined. The V gene's germline CDR1 is LNHDA and CDR2 SQIVND (reference sequence). V lost 3 bases, J lost 4 bases, and 10 bases lay in between. CDR3 length: 13 amino acids.

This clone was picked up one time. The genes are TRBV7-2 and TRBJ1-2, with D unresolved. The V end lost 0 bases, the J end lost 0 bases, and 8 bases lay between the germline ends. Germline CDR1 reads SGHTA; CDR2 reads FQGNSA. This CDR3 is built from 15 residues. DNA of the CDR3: TGTGCCAGCAGCTTAGCGGAGACGACTAACTATGGCTACACCTTC. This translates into CASSLAETTNYGYTF.

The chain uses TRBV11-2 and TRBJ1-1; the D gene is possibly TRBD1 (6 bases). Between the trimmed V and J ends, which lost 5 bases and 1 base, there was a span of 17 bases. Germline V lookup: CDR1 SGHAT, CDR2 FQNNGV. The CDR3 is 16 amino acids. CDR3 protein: CASSPHPDSPNTEAFF. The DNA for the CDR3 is TGTGCCAGCAGCCCACACCCGGACAGCCCGAACACTGAAGCTTTCTTT.

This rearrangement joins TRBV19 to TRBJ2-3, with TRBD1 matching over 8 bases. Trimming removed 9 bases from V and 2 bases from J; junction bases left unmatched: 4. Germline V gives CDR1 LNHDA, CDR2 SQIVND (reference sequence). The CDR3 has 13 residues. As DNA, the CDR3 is TGTGCCAGCGCGGACAGGGTCACAGATACGCAGTATTTT. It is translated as CASADRVTDTQYF.

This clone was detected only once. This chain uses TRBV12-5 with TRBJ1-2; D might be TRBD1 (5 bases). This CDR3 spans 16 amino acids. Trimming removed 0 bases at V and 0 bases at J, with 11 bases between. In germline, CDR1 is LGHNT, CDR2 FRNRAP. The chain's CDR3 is CASGLVLDKTNYGYTF. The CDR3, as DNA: TGTGCTAGTGGTTTGGTACTGGACAAAACTAACTATGGCTACACCTTC.

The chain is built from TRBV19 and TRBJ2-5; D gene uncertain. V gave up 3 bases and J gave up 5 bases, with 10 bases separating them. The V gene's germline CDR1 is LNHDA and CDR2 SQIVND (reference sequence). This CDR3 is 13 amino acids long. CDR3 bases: TGTGCCAGTAGTATGGGCCGATTGGAGACCCAGTACTTC. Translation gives CASSMGRLETQYF.

CDR3: CASSYWLAGGTGTQYF. CDR3 coding DNA: TGTGCCAGCAGTTACTGGCTAGCGGGGGGAACGGGGACCCAGTACTTC. The chain combines TRBV6-2 or TRBV6-3 with TRBJ2-5; 11 nucleotides agree with TRBD2. CDR3 size: 16 residues. V shed 1 base and J 7 bases; nucleotides not matched to a gene: 8. Germline CDR1 and CDR2: MNHEY and SVGEGT.

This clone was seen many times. The CDR3 is CASSHGGAQNYGYTF. DNA for the CDR3: TGCGCCAGCAGCCACGGCGGGGCCCAGAACTATGGCTACACCTTC. The rearrangement links TRBV4-1 to TRBJ1-2, with a possible D match to TRBD1 (5 bases). Germline V CDR1 and CDR2: MGHRA, YSYEKL. The germline V and J ends were trimmed by 3 bases and 2 bases, with 13 bases remaining between them. The CDR3 extends over 15 amino acids.

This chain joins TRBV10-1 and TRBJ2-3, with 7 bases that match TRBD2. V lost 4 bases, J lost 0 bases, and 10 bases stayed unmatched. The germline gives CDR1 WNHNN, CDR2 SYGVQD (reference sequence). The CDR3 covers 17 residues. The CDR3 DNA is TGCGCCAGCAGTGGGGGCGGGAGACCCTCTAGCACAGATACGCAGTATTTT. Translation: CASSGGGRPSSTDTQYF.

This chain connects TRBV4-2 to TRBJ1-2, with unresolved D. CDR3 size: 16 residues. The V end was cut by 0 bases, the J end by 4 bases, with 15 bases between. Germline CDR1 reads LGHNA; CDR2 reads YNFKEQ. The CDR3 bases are TGTGCCAGCAGCCAAGATCAGGACTGGGCCCTCTATGGCTACACCTTC. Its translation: CASSQDQDWALYGYTF.

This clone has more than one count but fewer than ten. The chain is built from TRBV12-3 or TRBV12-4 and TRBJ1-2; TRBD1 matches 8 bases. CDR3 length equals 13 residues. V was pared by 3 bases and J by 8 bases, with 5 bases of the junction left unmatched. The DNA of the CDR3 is TGTGCCAGCAGTTTGGGCAGGGGGCGAGGCTACACCTTC. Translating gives CASSLGRGRGYTF.

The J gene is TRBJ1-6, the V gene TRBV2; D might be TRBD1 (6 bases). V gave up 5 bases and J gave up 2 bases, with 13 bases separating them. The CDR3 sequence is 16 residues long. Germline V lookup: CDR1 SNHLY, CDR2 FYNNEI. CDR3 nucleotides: TGTGCCAGCAGTATCGACAGGATCCCCTATAATTCACCCCTCCACTTT. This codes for CASSIDRIPYNSPLHF. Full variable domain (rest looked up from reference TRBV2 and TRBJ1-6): EPEVTQTPSHQVTQMGQEVILRCVPISNHLYFYWYRQILGQKVEFLVSFYNNEISEKSEIFDDQFSVERPDGSNFTLKIRSTKLEDSAMYFCASSIDRIPYNSPLHFGNGTRLTVT.

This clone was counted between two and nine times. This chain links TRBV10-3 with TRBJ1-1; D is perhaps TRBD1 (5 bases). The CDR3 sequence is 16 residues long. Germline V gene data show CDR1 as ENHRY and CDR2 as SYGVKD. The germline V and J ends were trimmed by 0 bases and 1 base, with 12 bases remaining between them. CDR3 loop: CAISESGGWGNTEAFF. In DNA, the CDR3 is TGTGCCATCAGTGAGTCGGGGGGTTGGGGGAACACTGAAGCTTTCTTT.

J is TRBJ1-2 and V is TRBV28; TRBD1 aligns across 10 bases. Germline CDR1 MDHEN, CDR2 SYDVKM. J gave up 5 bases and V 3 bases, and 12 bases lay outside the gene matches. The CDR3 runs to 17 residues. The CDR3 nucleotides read TGTGCCAGCAGTTTCCTCTCCCCGGGACAGGGGATGTATGGCTACACCTTC. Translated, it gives CASSFLSPGQGMYGYTF.

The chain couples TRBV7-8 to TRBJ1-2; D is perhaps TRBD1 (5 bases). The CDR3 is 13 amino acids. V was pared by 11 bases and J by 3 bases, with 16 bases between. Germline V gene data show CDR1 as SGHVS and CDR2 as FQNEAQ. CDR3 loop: CAGRAREDYGYTF. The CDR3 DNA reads TGTGCCGGTCGGGCCAGGGAGGACTATGGCTACACCTTC.

DNA of the CDR3: TGCGCCAGCAGCTTGGCCTCGAGTCCCGGGGCCAACGTCCTGACTTTC. Encoded protein: CASSLASSPGANVLTF. The V and J genes are TRBV5-1 and TRBJ2-6; no reliable D call. Trimming stripped 0 bases from V and 4 bases from J, with 11 bases between. CDR3 length equals 16 residues. Germline V gives CDR1 SGHRS, CDR2 YFSETQ.

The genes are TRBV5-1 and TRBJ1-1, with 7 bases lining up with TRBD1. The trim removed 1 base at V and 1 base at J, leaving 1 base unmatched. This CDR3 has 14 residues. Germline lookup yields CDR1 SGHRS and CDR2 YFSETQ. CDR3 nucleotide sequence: TGCGCCAGCAGCTTGACAGGGGAGAACACTGAAGCTTTCTTT. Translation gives CASSLTGENTEAFF.

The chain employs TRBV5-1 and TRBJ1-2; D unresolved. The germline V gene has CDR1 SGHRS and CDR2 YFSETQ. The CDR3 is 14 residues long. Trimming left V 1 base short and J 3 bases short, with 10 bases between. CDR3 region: CASSLMRADYGYTF. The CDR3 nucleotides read TGCGCCAGCAGCTTGATGCGGGCGGACTATGGCTACACCTTC. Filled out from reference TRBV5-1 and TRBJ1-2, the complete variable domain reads KAGVTQTPRYLIKTRGQQVTLSCSPISGHRSVSWYQQTPGQGLQFLFEYFSETQRNKGNFPGRFSGRQFSNSRSEMNVSTLELGDSALYLCASSLMRADYGYTFGSGTRLTVV.

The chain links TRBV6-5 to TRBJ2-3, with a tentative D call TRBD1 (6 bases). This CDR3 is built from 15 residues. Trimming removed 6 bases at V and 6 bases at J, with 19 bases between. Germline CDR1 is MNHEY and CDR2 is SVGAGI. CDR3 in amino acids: CASSLILQGTDTQYF. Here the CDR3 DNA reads TGTGCCAGCAGCCTCATACTACAGGGAACCGATACGCAGTATTTT.

The DNA of the CDR3 is TGTGCCAGCAGCTTAGGGACCCTACAGGGAAGGGAGACCCAGTACTTC. It yields the protein CASSLGTLQGRETQYF. The genes are TRBV7-7 and TRBJ2-5; perhaps TRBD1 as D (6 bases). Deletions cut 1 base from V and 5 bases from J, with 17 bases between. This CDR3 has 16 amino acids. From germline, CDR1 is SSHAT and CDR2 FNYEAQ (reference sequence).

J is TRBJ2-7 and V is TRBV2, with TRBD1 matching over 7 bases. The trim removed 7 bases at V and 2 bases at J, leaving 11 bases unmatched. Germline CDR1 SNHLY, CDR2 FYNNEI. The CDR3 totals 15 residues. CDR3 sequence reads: CASNLSPTGTYEQYF. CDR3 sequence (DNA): TGTGCCAGCAACCTGAGTCCGACAGGGACCTACGAGCAGTACTTC.

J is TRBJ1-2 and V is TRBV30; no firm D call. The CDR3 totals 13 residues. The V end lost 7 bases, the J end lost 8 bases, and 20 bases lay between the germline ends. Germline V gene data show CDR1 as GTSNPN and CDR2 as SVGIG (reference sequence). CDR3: CAYSVGGAQGYTF. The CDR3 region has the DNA TGTGCCTATTCGGTCGGAGGAGCGCAGGGCTACACCTTC.

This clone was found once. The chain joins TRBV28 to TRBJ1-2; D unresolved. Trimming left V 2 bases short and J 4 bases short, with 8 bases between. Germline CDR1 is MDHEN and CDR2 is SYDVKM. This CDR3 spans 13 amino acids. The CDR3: CASSLRTLYGYTF. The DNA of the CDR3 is TGTGCCAGCAGTTTAAGGACTCTCTATGGCTACACCTTC.

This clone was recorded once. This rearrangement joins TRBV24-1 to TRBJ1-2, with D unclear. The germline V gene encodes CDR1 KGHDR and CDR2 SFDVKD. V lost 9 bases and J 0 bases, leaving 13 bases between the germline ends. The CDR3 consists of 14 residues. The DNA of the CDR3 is TGTGCCACCCCCGGGTCCAATCCTAACTATGGCTACACCTTC. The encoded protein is CATPGSNPNYGYTF.

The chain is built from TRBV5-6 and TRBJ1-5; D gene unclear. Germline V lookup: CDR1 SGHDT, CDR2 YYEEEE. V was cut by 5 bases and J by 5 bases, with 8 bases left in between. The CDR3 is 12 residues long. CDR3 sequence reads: CASSQADQPQHF. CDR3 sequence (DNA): TGTGCCAGCAGTCAGGCCGATCAGCCCCAGCATTTT.

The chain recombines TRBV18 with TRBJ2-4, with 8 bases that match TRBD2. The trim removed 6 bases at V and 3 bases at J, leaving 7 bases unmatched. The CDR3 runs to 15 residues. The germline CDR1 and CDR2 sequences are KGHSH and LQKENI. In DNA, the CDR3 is TGTGCCAGCTCGCCGGGGGGGCGCGGCAAAAACATTCAGTACTTC. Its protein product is CASSPGGRGKNIQYF.

The CDR3 DNA follows: TGTGCCTGGAGTGTAGCCAGGGACACTGAAGCTTTCTTT. Its protein is CAWSVARDTEAFF. The genes are TRBV30 and TRBJ1-1, with D perhaps matching TRBD1 (5 bases). CDR3 length: 13 amino acids. Trimming left V 0 bases short and J 3 bases short, with 8 bases between. CDR1 and CDR2 from the germline V gene are GTSNPN and SVGIG (reference sequence).

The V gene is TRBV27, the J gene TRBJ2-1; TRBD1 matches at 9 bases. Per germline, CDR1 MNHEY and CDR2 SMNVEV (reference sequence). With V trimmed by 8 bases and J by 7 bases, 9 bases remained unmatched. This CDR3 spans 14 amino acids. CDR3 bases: TGTGCCAGCGGGAAGGGGACAGGGTCAAATGAGCAGTTCTTC. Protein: CASGKGTGSNEQFF.